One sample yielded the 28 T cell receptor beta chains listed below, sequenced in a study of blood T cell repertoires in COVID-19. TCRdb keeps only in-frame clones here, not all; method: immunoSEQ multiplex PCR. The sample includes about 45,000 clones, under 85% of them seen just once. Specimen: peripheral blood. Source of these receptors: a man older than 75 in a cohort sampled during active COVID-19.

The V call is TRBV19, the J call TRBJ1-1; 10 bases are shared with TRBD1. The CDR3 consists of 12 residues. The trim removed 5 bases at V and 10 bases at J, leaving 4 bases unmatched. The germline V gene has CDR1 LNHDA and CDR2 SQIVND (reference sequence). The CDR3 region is CASSSWTGGAFF. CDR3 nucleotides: TGTGCCAGTAGTTCCTGGACAGGGGGAGCTTTCTTT.

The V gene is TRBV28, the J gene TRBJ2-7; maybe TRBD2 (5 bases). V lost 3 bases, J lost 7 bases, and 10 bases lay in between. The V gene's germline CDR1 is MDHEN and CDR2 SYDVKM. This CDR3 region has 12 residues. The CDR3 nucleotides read TGTGCCAGCAGTTTTCCGGGGAGAGAGCAGTACTTC. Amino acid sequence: CASSFPGREQYF. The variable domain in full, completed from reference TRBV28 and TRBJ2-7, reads DVKVTQSSRYLVKRTGEKVFLECVQDMDHENMFWYRQDPGLGLRLIYFSYDVKMKEKGDIPEGYSVSREKKERFSLILESASTNQTSMYLCASSFPGREQYFGPGTRLTVT.

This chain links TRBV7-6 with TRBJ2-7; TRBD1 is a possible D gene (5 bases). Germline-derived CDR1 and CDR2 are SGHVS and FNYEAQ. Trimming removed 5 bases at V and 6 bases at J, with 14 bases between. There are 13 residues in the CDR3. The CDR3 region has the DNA TGTGCCAGCAGCGTGACTCAGGGAAGCGAGCAGTACTTC. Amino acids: CASSVTQGSEQYF.

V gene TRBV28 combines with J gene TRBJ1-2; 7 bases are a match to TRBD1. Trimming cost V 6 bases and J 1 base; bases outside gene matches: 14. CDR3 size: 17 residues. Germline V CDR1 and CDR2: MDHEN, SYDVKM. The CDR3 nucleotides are TGTGCCAGCAGGGAGGGGGACAGATCGTTTTTTAACTATGGCTACACCTTC. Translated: CASREGDRSFFNYGYTF.

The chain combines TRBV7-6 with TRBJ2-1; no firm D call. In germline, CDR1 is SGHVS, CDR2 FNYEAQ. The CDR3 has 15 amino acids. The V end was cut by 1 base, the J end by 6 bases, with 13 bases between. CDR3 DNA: TGTGCCAGCAGCTTAGGAGGAGCCGTCGGCAATGAGCAGTTCTTC. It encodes CASSLGGAVGNEQFF.

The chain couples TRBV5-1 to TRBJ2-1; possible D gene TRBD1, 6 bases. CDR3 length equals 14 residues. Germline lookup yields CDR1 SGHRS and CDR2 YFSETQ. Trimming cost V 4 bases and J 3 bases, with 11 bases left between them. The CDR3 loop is CASSGGQNYNEQFF. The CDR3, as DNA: TGCGCCAGCAGCGGGGGACAAAACTACAATGAGCAGTTCTTC.

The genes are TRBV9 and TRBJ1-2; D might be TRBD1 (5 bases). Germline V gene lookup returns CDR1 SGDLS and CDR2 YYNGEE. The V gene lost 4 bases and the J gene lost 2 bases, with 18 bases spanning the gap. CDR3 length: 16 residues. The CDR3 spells CASSQGGRRPNYGYTF. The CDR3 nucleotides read TGTGCCAGCAGCCAGGGCGGGAGGAGGCCCAACTATGGCTACACCTTC.

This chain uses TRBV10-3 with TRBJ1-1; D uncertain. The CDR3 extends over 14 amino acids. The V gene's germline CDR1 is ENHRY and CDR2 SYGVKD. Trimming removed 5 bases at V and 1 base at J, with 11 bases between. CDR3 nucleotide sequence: TGTGCCATCAGTCGAGTGGCGGAGAACACTGAAGCTTTCTTT. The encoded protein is CAISRVAENTEAFF.

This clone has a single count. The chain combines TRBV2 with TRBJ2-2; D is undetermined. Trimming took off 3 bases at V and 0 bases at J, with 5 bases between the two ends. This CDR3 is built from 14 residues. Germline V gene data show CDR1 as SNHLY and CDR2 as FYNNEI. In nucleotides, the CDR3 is TGTGCCAGCAGTGACTCTCCGAACACCGGGGAGCTGTTTTTT. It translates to CASSDSPNTGELFF.

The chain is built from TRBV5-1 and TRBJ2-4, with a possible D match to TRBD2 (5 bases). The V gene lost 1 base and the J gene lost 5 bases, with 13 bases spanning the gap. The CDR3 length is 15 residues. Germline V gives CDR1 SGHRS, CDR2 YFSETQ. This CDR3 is CASSLRFEGQNIQYF. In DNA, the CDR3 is TGCGCCAGCAGCTTGAGGTTCGAGGGTCAAAACATTCAGTACTTC.

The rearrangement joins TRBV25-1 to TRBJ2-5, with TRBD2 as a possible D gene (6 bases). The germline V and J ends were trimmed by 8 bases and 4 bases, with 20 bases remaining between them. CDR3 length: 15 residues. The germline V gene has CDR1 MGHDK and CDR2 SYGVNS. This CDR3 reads CASGAGRTSIETQYF. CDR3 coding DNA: TGTGCCAGCGGGGCGGGAAGAACCTCCATAGAGACCCAGTACTTC.

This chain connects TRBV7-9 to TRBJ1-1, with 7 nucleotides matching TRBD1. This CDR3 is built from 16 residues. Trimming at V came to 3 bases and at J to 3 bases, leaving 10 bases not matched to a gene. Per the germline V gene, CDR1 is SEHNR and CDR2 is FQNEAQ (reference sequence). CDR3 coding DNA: TGTGCCAGCAGCTTTTCCAGGGGGGATATATACACTGAAGCTTTCTTT. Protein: CASSFSRGDIYTEAFF.

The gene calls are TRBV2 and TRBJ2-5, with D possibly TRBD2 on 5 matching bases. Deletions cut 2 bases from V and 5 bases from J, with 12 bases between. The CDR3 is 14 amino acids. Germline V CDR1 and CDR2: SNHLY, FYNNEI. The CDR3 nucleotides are TGTGCCAGCAGTGAATTGGACTCCTACGAGACCCAGTACTTC. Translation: CASSELDSYETQYF.

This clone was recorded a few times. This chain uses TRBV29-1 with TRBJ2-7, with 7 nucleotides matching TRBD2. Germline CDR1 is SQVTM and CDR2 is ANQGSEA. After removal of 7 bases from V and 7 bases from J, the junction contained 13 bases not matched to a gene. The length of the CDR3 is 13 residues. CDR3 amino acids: CSADRGTTGEQYF. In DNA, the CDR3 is TGCAGCGCAGACCGAGGGACTACTGGGGAGCAGTACTTC.

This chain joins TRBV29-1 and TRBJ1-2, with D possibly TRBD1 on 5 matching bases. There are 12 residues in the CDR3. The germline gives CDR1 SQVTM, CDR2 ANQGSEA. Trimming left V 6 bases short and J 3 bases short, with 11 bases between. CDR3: CSVAGDYYGYTF. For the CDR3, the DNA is TGCAGCGTGGCCGGGGACTACTATGGCTACACCTTC.

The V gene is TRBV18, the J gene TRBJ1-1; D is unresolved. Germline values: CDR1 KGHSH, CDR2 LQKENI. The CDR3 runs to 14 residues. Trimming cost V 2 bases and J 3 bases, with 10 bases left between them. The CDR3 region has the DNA TGTGCCAGCTCACCAACGGGTAGTGACACTGAAGCTTTCTTT. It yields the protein CASSPTGSDTEAFF.

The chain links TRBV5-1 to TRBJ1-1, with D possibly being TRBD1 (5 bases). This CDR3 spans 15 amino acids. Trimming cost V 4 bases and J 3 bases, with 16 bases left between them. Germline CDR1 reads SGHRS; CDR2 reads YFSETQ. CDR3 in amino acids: CASSLEVGAYTEAFF. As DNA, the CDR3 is TGCGCCAGCAGCCTTGAGGTAGGGGCGTACACTGAAGCTTTCTTT.

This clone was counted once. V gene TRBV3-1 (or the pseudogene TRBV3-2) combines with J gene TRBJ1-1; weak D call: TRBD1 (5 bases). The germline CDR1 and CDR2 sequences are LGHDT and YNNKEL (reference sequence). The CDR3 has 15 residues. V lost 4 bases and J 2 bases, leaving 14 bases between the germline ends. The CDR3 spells CASSRSREPNTEAFF. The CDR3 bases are TGTGCCAGCAGCCGCTCCAGGGAACCTAACACTGAAGCTTTCTTT.

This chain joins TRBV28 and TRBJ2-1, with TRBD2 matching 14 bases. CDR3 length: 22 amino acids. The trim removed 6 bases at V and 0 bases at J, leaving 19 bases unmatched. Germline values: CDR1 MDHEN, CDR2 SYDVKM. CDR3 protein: CASSGMPWGLAGEGSSYNEQFF. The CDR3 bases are TGTGCCAGCAGCGGAATGCCGTGGGGACTAGCGGGAGAAGGGAGCTCCTACAATGAGCAGTTCTTC.

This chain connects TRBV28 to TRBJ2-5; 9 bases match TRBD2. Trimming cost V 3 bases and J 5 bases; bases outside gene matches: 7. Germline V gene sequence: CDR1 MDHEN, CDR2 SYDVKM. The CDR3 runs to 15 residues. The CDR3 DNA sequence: TGTGCCAGCAGTTTGTCGCGGGGGGGATTGGAGACCCAGTACTTC. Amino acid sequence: CASSLSRGGLETQYF. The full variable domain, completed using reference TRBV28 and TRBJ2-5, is DVKVTQSSRYLVKRTGEKVFLECVQDMDHENMFWYRQDPGLGLRLIYFSYDVKMKEKGDIPEGYSVSREKKERFSLILESASTNQTSMYLCASSLSRGGLETQYFGPGTRLLVL.

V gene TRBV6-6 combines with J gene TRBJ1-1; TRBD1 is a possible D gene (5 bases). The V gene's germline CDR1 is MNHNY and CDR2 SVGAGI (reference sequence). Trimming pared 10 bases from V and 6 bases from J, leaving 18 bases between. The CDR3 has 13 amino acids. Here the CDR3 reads CAIHGTGTPEAFF. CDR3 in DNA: TGTGCCATCCATGGAACAGGTACCCCTGAAGCTTTCTTT.

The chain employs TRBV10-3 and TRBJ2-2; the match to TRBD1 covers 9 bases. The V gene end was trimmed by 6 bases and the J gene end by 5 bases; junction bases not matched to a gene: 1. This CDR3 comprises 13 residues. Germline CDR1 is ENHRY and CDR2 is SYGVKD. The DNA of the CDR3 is TGTGCCATCAGGACAGGGGGAACCGGGGAGCTGTTTTTT. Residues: CAIRTGGTGELFF.

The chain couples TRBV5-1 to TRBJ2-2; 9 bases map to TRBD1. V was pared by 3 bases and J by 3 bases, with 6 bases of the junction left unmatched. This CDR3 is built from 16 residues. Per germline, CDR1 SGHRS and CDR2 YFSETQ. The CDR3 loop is CASSYGTGSDTGELFF. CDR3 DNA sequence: TGCGCCAGCAGCTATGGGACAGGGAGTGACACCGGGGAGCTGTTTTTT.

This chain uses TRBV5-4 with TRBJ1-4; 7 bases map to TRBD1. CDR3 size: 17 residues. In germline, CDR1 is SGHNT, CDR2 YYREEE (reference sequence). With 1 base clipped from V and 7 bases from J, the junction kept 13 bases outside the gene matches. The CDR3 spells CASSLNAGASGGEKLFF. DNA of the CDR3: TGTGCCAGCAGCTTGAATGCAGGGGCCTCAGGGGGTGAAAAACTGTTTTTT.

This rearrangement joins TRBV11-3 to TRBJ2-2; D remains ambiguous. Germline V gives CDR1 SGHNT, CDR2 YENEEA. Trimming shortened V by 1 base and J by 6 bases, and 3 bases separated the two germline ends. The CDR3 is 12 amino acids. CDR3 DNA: TGTGCCAGCAGCTTAGCATCCGGGGAGCTGTTTTTT. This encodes CASSLASGELFF. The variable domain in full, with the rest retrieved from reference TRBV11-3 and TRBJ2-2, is EAGVVQSPRYKIIEKKQPVAFWCNPISGHNTLYWYLQNLGQGPELLIRYENEEAVDDSQLPKDRFSAERLKGVDSTLKIQPAELGDSAVYLCASSLASGELFFGEGSRLTVL.

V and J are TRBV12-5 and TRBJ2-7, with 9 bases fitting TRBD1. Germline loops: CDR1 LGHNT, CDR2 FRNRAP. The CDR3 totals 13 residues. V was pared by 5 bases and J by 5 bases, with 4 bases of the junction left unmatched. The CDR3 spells CASGLGQGHEQYF. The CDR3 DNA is TGTGCTAGTGGTCTGGGACAGGGCCACGAGCAGTACTTC.

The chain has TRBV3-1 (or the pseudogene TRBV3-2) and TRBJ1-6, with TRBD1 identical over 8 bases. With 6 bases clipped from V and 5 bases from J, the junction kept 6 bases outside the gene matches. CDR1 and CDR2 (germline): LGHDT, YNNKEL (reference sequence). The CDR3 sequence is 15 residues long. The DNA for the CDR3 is TGTGCCAGCAGACGGGAGGACAGGGATAATTCACCCCTCCACTTT. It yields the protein CASRREDRDNSPLHF.

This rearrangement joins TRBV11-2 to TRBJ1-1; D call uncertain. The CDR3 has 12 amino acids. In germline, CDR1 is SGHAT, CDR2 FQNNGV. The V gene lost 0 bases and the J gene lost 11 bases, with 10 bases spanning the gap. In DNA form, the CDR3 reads TGTGCCAGCAGCTTAGATCGGCGGTTGGCTTTCTTT. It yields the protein CASSLDRRLAFF.